This T cell receptor beta chain was identified in a study of T-cell reconstitution after alpha-beta-depleted transplantation in children. This clonotype was recorded many times. The germline V gene has CDR1 LGHNA and CDR2 YSLEER. V lost 0 bases and J 6 bases, leaving 5 bases between the germline ends. The CDR3 length is 12 residues. The TCRbeta library incorporated unique molecular identifiers. TCRdb itself ran the PCR reads through MiXCR, one entry per CDR3 protein. The sample consists of 150,000 to 250,000 distinct CDR3 sequences, roughly 6% of them appearing once. The source material was PBMCs, sampled before TCRalphabeta/CD19-depleted stem cell transplant. The sequence was collected from a girl under two years old with combined immunodeficiency, due to receive a stem cell transplant. The chain links TRBV4-3 to TRBJ2-5; D not certain. CDR3 in DNA: TGCGCCAGCAGCCAAGACAGGCAGACCCAGTACTTC. It is translated as CASSQDRQTQYF.